Reported below is one TCR beta chain. The antigen is undetermined. CDR3 length equals 16 residues. The method was immunoSEQ multiplex PCR; TCRdb's version includes in-frame clones alone and lacks a portion of them. The table lists 25,000 to 35,000 clones, approximately 88% of them singletons, with about 1.2% in the top ten. The data belong to a study of T cell responses to AZD1222 COVID-19 vaccine. As for the study in general: Pooled samples include second doses given at about 4 or 12 weeks.

Findings of the study overall: Seropositive status at baseline applied to only 5 to 7 AZD1222 recipients.

This TCR was recovered from an adult in good health. J is TRBJ2-7 and V is TRBV21-1; the table's D call, TRBD2, has no DNA check behind it. TRBV21-1 is listed as a pseudogene. Sequencing was performed on peripheral blood, taken on day 0 of AZD1222 vaccination. In nucleotides, the CDR3 is TGTGCCAGCAGCAAAGCGCGTACTAGCGGGAGCCACGAGCAGTACTTC. This sequence encodes CASSKARTSGSHEQYF.